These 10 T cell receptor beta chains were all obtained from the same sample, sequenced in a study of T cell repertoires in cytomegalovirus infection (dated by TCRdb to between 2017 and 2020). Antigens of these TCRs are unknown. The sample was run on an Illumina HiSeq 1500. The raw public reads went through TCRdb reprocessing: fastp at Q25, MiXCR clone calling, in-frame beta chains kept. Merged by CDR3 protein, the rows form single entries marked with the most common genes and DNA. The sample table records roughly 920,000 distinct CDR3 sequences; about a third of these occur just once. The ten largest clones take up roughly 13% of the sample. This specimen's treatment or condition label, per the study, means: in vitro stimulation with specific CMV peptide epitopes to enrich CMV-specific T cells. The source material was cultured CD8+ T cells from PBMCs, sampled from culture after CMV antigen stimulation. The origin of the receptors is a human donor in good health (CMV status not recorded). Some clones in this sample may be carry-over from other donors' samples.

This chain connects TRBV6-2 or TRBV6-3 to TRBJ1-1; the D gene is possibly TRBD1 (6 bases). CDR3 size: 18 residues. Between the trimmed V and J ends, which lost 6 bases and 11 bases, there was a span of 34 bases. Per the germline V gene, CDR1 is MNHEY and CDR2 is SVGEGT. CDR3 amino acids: CASSLSLAYRDNNIRAFF. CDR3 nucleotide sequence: TGTGCCAGCAGCCTTTCTCTCGCTTACCGGGACAATAACATCAGGGCTTTCTTT.

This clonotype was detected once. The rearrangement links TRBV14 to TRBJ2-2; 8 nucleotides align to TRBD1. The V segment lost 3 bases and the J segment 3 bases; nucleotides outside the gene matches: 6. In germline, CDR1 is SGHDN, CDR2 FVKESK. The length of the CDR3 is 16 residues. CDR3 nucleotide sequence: TGTGCCAGCAGCCATCCAGGGGGCTATTACACCGGGGAGCTGTTTTTT. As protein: CASSHPGGYYTGELFF.

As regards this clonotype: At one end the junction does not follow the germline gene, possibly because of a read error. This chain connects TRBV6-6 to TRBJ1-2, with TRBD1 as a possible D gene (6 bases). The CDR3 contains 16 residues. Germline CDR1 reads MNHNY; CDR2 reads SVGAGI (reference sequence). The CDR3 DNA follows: TGTGCCAGCGGTTACTTAAGGGGGGGCAGCAGCTATGGCTACACCTTC. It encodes CASGYLRGGSSYGYTF.

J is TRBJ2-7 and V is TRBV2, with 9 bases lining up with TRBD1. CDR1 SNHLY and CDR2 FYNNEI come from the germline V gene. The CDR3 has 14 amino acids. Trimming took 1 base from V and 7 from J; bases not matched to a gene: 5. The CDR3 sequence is CASSEGTGDGEQYV. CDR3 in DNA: TGTGCCAGCAGTGAAGGGACAGGGGATGGTGAGCAGTACGTC.

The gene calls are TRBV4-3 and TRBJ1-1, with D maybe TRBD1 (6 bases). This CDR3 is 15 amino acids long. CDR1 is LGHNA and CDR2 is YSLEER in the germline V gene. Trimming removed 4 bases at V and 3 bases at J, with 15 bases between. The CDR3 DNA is TGCGCCAGCAGCCGGGGGAGGGGGGCAGACACTGAAGCTTTCTTT. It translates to CASSRGRGADTEAFF.

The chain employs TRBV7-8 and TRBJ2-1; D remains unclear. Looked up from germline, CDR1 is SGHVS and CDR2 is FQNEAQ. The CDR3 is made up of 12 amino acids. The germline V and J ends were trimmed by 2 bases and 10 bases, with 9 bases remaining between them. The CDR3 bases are TGTGCCAGCAGCTTAATCTCGAAGGAGCAGTTCTTC. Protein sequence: CASSLISKEQFF.

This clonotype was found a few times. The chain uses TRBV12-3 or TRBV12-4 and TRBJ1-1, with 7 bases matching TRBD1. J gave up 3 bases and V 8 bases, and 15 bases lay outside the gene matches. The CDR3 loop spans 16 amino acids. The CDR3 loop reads CASVTPGQLVDTEAFF. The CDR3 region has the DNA TGTGCCAGCGTTACCCCGGGACAGCTAGTCGACACTGAAGCTTTCTTT.

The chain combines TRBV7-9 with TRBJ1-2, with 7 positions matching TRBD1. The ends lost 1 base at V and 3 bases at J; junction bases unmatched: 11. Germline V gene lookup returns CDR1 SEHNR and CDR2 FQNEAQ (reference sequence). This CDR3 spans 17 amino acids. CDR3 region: CASSLGEQGIHDYGYTF. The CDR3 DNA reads TGTGCCAGCAGCTTAGGGGAACAGGGGATCCATGACTATGGCTACACCTTC.

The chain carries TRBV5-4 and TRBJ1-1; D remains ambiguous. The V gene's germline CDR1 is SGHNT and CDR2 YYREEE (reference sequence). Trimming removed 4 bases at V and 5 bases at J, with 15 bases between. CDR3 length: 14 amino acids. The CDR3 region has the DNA TGTGCCAGCAGCCCGGGAAGTTGGGAGACTGAAGCTTTCTTT. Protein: CASSPGSWETEAFF.

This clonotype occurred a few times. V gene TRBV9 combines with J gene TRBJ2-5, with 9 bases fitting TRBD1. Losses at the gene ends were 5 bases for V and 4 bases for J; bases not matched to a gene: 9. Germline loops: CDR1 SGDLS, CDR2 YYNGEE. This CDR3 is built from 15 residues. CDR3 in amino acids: CASRPGQGSGETQYF. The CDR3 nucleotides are TGTGCCAGCAGACCCGGACAGGGGTCCGGAGAGACCCAGTACTTC.